This TCR beta chain was identified during a study of blood T cell repertoires in COVID-19. The overall study: Acute-phase and convalescent COVID-19 samples originated in the United States, Italy and Spain. Sources were T cells, B-cell-depleted T cells, or PBMCs; the material itself was cDNA or gDNA.

This clone appeared a single time. This CDR3 spans 12 amino acids. V gave up 2 bases and J gave up 2 bases, with 4 bases separating them. CDR1 and CDR2 (germline): SGHTA, FQGNSA. Authors' processing steps: Counts of nucleated cells, estimated from reference gene primer amplification, were obtained. Here immunoSEQ multiplex PCR was the method, and the copy in TCRdb shows in-frame clones only, minus some. Clonal size and the V and J genes are those of that table, whereas D and trimming came from the DNA. The data hold some 90,000 clones, with roughly nine tenths observed a single time. The chain links TRBV7-2 to TRBJ2-7; D call uncertain. This sequence was found in a woman of 80 years or more with active COVID-19. Sequenced material: peripheral blood. CDR3 sequence reads: CASSLSTYEQYF. The CDR3 nucleotides are TGTGCCAGCAGCTTATCCACCTACGAGCAGTACTTC.